These T cell receptor beta chains were read from a single sample in a study of blood T cell repertoires in COVID-19. TCRdb's copy holds only in-frame clones and misses some; the assay was immunoSEQ multiplex PCR. The sample contains 200,000 or so clones, approximately 84% of which appear only once. The specimen was peripheral blood. All receptors come from a woman in her sixties or seventies with acute or convalescent COVID-19. Both conserved end residues are trimmed from each CDR3. Each record gives: J gene, clone size, V gene, CDR3 protein. Clone size is stated in some rows and not others, as once, few, many or a class when expanded.

TRBJ2-1 - TRBV3-1/TRBV3-2 ASSQFGGAENRTLYNEQF
TRBJ2-3 - TRBV4-1 ASSQVGPQGPSTDTQY
TRBJ2-5 - TRBV4-2 ASSLQGETQY
TRBJ1-3 - TRBV12-5 ASGADREGSTIY
TRBJ2-1 - TRBV10-3 AISRGTSGGYNEQF
TRBJ2-3 - TRBV7-6 ASSTGLAGGTDTQY
TRBJ1-2 - TRBV29-1 SVEDFAGTGYT
TRBJ1-1 - TRBV6-5 ASSPGGTNTEAF
TRBJ2-7 - TRBV28 ATLPTTPYEQY
TRBJ2-1 - TRBV9 ASSNGAGLAGGPEQF
TRBJ1-1 - TRBV7-2 ASSPDRSARRNTEAF
TRBJ2-5 once TRBV30 AWSVRSRETQY
TRBJ2-3 - TRBV6-1 ASSESSHTDTQY
TRBJ1-6 - TRBV28 ASSTSGQGASPLH
TRBJ1-4 - TRBV6-5 ASNRGEGEKLF
TRBJ1-3 - TRBV6-1 ASSEGTFSIPGNTIY
TRBJ1-4 - TRBV12-3/TRBV12-4 ASSQGLDEKLF
TRBJ2-7 few TRBV5-4 ASTRSGGNYEQY
TRBJ2-7 - TRBV7-2 ASSPPRTNYEQY
TRBJ2-1 - TRBV2 ASSSGIHYNEQF
TRBJ1-1 - TRBV4-3 ASSQELGRGAEAF
TRBJ2-1 - TRBV7-3 ASSLTRASGYEQF
TRBJ1-1 - TRBV23-1 ASSQAQNVGGTEAF
TRBJ2-1 - TRBV27 ASRGPSSYNEQF
TRBJ2-3 - TRBV2 ASSEFAGTDTQY
TRBJ1-1 - TRBV15 ATSRTRQGNTEAF
TRBJ2-3 - TRBV6-5 ASSYSRGNTDTQY
TRBJ2-3 - TRBV19 ASSIGRTGHTQY
TRBJ2-6 - TRBV7-2 ASSLVRGAGANVLT
TRBJ1-1 - TRBV6-5 ASSFGQGEGAF
TRBJ2-1 - TRBV3-1/TRBV3-2 ASSHLVAGEQF
TRBJ1-3 - TRBV19 ASSINTVLYRSGNTIY